This T cell receptor beta chain was captured in a study of cytomegalovirus exposure and HLA in healthy donors. Background on the study: Earlier results showed 90 million to 120 million unique TCR beta sequences derived from roughly 180 million T cells.

The CDR3 runs to 12 residues. Germline assignment: CDR1 SEHNR and CDR2 FQNEAQ (reference sequence). With 3 bases removed from V and 5 bases from J, the gap between germline ends came to 7 bases. The donors, nominally healthy at sampling, likely had unrecorded immune exposures. The PCR used 60 Vbeta and 13 Jbeta primers. Authors' methods: The count from a later analysis was 70 million to 85 million unique TCR beta chains, 9 million to 12 million of them shared. The table came from immunoSEQ multiplex PCR; TCRdb's copy has only in-frame clones and leaves some out. D and trimming come from the DNA, and the V and J calls and clone size come from that table. The listing records some 120,000 clones.

Input material: PBMCs. The source is a man aged 30 to 45 in good health and CMV-seronegative. The chain uses TRBV7-9 and TRBJ1-1; unclear D gene. CDR3 nucleotide sequence: TGTGCCAGCAGCTTCGAGCCAACTGAAGCTTTCTTT. Encoded protein: CASSFEPTEAFF.